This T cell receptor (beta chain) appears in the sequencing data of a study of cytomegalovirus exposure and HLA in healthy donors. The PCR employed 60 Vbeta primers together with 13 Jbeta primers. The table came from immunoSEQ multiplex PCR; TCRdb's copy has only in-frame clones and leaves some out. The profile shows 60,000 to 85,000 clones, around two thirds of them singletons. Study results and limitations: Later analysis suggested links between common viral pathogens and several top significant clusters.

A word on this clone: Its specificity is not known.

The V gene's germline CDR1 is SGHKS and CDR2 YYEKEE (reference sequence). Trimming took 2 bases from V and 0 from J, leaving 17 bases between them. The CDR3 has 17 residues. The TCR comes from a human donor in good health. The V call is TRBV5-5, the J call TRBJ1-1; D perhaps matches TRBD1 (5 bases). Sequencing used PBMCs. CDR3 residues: CASSLDPGKIVNTEAFF. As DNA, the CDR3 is TGTGCCAGCAGCTTAGATCCAGGGAAAATAGTGAACACTGAAGCTTTCTTT.